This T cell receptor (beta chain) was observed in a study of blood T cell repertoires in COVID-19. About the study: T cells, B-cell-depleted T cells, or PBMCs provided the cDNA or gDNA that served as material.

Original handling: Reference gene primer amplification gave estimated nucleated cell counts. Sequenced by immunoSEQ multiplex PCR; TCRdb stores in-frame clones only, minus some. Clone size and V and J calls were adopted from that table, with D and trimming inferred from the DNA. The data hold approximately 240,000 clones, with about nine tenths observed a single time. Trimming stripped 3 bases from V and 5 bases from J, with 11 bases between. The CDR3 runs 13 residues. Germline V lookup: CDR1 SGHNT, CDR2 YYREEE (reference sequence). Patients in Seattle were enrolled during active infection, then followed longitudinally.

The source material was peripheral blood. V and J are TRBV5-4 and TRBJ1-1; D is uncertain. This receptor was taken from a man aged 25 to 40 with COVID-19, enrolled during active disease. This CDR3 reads CASSSDPGTEAFF. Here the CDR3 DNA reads TGTGCCAGCAGCTCGGACCCGGGAACTGAAGCTTTCTTT.